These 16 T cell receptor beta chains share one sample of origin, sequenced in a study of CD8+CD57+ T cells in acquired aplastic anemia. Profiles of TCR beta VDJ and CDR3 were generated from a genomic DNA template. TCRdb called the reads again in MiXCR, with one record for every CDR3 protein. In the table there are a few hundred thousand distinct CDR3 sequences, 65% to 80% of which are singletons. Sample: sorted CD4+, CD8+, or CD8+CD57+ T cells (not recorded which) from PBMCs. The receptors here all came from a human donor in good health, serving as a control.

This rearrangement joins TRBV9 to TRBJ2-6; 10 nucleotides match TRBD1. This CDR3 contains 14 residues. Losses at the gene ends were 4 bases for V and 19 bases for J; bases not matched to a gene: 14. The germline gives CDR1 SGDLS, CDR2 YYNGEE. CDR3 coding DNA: TGTGCCAGCAGCCCCCGACAGGGGGCCTCTGGACTCACTTTC. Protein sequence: CASSPRQGASGLTF.

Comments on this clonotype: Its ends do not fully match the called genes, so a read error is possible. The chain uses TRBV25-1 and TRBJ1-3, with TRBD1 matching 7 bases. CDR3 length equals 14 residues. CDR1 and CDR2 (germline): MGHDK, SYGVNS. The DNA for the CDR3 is TGTACCAGCAGTCGATCGGGACAGTGGGACACCATATATTTT. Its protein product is CTSSRSGQWDTIYF.

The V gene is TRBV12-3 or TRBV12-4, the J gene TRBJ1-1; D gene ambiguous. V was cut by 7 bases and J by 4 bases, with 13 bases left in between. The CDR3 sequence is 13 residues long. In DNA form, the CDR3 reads TGTGCCAGCATACGAGCGGGTCCCACTGAAGCTTTCTTT. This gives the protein CASIRAGPTEAFF.

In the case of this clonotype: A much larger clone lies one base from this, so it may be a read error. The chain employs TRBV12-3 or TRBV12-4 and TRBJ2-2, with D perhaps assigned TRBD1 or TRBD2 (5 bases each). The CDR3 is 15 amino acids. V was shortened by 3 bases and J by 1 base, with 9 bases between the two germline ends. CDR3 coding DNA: TGTGCCAGCAGTTTCGGGGACGTGAACACCGGGGAGCTGTTTTTT. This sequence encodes CASSFGDVNTGELFF.

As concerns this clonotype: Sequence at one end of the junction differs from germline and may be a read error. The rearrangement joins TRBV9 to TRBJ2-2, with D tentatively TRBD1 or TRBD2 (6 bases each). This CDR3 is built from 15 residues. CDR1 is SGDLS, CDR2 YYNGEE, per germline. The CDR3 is CATSPGALNAGELFF. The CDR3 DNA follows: TGTGCCACCAGCCCGGGGGCGTTGAACGCCGGGGAGCTGTTTTTT.

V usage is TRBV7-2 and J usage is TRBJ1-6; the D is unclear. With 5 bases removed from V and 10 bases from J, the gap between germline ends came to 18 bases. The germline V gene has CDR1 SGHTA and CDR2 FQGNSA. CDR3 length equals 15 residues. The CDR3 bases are TGTGCCAGCAGCCTAGTGCTAGAGGGCCGGTCACCCCTCCACTTT. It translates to CASSLVLEGRSPLHF.

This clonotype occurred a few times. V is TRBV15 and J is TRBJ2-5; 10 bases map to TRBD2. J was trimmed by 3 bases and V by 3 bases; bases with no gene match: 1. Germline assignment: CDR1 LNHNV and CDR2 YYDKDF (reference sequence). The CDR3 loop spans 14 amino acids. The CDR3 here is CATSRLAGEETQYF. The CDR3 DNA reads TGTGCCACCAGCAGGCTAGCGGGAGAAGAGACCCAGTACTTC.

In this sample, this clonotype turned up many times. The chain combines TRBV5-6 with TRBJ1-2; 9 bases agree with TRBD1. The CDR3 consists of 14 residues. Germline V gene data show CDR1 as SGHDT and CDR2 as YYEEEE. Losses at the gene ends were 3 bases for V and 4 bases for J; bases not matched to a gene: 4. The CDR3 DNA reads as TGTGCCAGCAGCTGGGACAGGGATTCCTATGGCTACACCTTC. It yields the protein CASSWDRDSYGYTF.

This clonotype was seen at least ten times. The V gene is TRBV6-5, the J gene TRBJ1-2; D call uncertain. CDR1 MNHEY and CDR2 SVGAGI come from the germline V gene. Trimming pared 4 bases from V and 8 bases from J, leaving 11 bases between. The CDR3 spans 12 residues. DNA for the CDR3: TGTGCCAGCAGTTTTTCGGGAAAAGGCTACACCTTC. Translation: CASSFSGKGYTF.

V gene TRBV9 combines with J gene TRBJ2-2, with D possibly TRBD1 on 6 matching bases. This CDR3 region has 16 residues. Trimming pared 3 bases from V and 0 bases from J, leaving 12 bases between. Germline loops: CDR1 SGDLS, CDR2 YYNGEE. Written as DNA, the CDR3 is TGTGCCAGCAGCGCAGGGGCCGGGTCGAACACCGGGGAGCTGTTTTTT. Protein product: CASSAGAGSNTGELFF.

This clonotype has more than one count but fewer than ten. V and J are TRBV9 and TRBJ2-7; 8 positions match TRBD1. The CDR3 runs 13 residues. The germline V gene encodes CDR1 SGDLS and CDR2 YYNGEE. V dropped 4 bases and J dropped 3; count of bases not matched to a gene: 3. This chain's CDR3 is CASSSGQVYEQYF. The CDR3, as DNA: TGTGCCAGCAGCTCGGGACAGGTCTACGAGCAGTACTTC.

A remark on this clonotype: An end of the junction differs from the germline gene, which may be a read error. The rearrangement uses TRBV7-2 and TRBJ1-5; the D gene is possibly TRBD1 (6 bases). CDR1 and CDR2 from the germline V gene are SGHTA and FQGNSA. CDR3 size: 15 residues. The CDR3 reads CASSLDPGERAPHHF. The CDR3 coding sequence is TGTGCCAGCAGCTTAGACCCAGGGGAAAGGGCGCCCCACCATTTT.

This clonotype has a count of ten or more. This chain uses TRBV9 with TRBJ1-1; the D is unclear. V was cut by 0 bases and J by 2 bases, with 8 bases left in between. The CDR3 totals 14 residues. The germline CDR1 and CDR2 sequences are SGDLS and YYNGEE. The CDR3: CASSVEGSNTEAFF. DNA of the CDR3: TGTGCCAGCAGCGTAGAGGGAAGTAACACTGAAGCTTTCTTT.

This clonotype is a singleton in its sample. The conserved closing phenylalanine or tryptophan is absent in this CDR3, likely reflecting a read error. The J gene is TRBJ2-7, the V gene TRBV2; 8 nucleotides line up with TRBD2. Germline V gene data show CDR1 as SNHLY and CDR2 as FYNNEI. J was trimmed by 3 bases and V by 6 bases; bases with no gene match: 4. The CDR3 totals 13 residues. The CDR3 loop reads CASSERGLYEQYL. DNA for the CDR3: TGTGCCAGCAGCGAGCGGGGGCTCTACGAGCAGTACCTC.

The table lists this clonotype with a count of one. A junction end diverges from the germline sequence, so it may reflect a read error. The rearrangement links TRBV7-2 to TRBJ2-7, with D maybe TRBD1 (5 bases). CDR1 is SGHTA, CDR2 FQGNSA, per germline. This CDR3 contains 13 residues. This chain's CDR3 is CASSFGWGYKQYF. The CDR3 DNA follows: TGTGCCAGCAGCTTCGGCTGGGGCTACAAGCAGTACTTC. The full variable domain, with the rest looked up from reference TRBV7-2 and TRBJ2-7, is GAGVSQSPSNKVTEKGKDVELRCDPISGHTALYWYRQSLGQGLEFLIYFQGNSAPDKSGLPSDRFSAERTGGSVSTLTIQRTQQEDSAVYLCASSFGWGYKQYFGPGTRLTVT.

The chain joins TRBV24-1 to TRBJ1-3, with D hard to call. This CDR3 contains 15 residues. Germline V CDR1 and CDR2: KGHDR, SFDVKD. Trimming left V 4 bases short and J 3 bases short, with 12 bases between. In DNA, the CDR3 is TGTGCCACCAGTGAAACGGCGGCCGTTGGAAACACCATATATTTT. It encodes CATSETAAVGNTIYF.